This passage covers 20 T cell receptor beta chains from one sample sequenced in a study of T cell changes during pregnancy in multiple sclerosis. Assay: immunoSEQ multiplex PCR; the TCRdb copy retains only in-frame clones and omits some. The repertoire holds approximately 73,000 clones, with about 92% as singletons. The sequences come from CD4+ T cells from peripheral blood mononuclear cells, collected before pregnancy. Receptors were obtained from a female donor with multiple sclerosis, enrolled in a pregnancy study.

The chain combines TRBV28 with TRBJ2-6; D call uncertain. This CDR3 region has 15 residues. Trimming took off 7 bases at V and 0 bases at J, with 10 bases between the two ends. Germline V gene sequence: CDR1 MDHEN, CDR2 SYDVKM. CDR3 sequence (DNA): TGTGCCAGCACCTCCTCGGGCTCTGGGGCCAACGTCCTGACTTTC. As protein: CASTSSGSGANVLTF.

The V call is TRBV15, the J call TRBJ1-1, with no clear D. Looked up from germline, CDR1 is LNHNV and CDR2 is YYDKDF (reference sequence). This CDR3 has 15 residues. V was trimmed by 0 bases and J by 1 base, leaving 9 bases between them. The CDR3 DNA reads TGTGCCACCAGCAGAGATCGATCAGGGAACACTGAAGCTTTCTTT. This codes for CATSRDRSGNTEAFF.

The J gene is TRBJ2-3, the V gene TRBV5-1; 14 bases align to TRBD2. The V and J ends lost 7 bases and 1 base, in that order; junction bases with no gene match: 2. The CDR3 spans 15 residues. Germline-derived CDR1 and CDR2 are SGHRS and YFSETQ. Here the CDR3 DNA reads TGCGCCAGCGGGACTAGCGGGAGACGCACAGATACGCAGTATTTT. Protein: CASGTSGRRTDTQYF. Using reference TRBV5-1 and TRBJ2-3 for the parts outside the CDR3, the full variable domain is KAGVTQTPRYLIKTRGQQVTLSCSPISGHRSVSWYQQTPGQGLQFLFEYFSETQRNKGNFPGRFSGRQFSNSRSEMNVSTLELGDSALYLCASGTSGRRTDTQYFGPGTRLTVL.

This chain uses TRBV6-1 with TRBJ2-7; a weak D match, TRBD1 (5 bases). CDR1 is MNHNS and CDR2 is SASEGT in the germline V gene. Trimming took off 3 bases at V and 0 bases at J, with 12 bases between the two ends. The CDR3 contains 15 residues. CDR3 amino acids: CASSDRRAISYEQYF. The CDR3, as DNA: TGTGCCAGCAGTGACCGCAGGGCTATCTCCTACGAGCAGTACTTC.

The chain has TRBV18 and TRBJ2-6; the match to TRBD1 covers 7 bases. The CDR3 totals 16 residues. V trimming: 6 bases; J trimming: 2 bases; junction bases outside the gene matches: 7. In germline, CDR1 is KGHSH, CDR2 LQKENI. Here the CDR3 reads CASSRGTGAGANVLTF. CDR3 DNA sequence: TGTGCCAGCTCGCGCGGTACAGGGGCTGGGGCCAACGTCCTGACTTTC. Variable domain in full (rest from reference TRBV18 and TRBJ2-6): NAGVMQNPRHLVRRRGQEARLRCSPMKGHSHVYWYRQLPEEGLKFMVYLQKENIIDESGMPKERFSAEFPKEGPSILRIQQVVRGDSAAYFCASSRGTGAGANVLTFGAGSRLTVL.

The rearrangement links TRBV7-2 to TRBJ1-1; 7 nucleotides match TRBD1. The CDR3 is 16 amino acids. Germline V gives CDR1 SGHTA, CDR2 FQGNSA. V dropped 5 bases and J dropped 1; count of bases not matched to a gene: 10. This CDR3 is CASSILPGQWNTEAFF. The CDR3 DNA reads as TGTGCCAGCAGCATCTTACCGGGACAGTGGAACACTGAAGCTTTCTTT.

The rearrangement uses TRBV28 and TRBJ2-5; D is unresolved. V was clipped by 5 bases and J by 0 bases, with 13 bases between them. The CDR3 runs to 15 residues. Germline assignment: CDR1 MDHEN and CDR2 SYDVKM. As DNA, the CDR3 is TGTGCCAGCAGTCAAGTCCAGTCCTACCAAGAGACCCAGTACTTC. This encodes CASSQVQSYQETQYF. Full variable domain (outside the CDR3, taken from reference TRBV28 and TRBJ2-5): DVKVTQSSRYLVKRTGEKVFLECVQDMDHENMFWYRQDPGLGLRLIYFSYDVKMKEKGDIPEGYSVSREKKERFSLILESASTNQTSMYLCASSQVQSYQETQYFGPGTRLLVL.

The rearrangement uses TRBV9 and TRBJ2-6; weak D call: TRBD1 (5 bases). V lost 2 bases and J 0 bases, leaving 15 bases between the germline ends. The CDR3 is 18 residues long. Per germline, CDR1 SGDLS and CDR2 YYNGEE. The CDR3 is CASSVGGRVTSGANVLTF. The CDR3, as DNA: TGTGCCAGCAGCGTCGGTGGCAGGGTTACCTCTGGGGCCAACGTCCTGACTTTC.

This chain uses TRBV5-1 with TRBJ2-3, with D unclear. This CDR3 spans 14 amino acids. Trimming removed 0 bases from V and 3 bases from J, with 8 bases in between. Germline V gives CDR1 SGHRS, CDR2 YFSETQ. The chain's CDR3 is CASSLGRYTDTQYF. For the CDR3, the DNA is TGCGCCAGCAGCTTGGGCCGGTATACAGATACGCAGTATTTT.

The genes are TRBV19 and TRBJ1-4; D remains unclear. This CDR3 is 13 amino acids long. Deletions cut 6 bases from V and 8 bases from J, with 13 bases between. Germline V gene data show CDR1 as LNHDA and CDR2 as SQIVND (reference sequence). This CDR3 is CASRSLLYEKLFF. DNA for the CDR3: TGTGCCAGTAGGTCGTTGCTCTACGAAAAACTGTTTTTT.

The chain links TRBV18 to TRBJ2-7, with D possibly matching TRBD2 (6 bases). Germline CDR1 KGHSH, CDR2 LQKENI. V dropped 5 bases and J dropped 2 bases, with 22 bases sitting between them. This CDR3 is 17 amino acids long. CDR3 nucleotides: TGTGCCAGCTCAAGAATGGCTCGGGACTTAGCCCCCTACGAGCAGTACTTC. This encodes CASSRMARDLAPYEQYF.

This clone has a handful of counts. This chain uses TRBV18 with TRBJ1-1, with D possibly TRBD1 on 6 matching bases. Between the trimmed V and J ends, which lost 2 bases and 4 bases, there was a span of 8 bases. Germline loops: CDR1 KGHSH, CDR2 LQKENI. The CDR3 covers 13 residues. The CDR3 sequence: CASSPGGSTEAFF. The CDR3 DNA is TGTGCCAGCTCACCAGGGGGCAGCACTGAAGCTTTCTTT.

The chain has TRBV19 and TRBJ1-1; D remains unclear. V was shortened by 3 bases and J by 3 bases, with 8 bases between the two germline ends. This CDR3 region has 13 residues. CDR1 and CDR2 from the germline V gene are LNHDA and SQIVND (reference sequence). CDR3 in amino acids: CASSIAGYTEAFF. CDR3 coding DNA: TGTGCCAGTAGTATTGCAGGATACACTGAAGCTTTCTTT.

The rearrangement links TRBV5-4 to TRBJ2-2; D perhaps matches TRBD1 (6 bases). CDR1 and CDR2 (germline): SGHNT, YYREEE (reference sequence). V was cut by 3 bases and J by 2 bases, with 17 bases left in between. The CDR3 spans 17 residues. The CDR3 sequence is CASSSRMLDSNTGELFF. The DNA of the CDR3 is TGTGCCAGCAGCTCCAGGATGTTGGACAGTAACACCGGGGAGCTGTTTTTT.

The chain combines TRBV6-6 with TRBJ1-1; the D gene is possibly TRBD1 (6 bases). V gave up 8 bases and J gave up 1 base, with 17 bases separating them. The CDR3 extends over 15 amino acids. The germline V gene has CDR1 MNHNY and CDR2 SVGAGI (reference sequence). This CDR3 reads CASRSLIQGNTEAFF. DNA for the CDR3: TGTGCCAGCCGAAGCTTAATACAGGGGAACACTGAAGCTTTCTTT.

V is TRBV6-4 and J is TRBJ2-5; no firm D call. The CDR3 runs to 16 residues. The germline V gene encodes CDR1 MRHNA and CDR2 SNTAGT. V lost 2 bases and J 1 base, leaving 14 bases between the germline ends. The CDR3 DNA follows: TGTGCCAGCAGTGACCGCCGCGTCAGGTCCCAAGAGACCCAGTACTTC. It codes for CASSDRRVRSQETQYF.

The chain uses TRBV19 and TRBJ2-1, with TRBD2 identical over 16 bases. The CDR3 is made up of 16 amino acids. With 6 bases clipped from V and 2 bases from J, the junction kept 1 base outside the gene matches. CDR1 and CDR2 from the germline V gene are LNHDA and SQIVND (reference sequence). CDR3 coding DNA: TGTGCCAGTAGGGGACTAGCGGGAGGGGCCTACAATGAGCAGTTCTTC. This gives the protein CASRGLAGGAYNEQFF.

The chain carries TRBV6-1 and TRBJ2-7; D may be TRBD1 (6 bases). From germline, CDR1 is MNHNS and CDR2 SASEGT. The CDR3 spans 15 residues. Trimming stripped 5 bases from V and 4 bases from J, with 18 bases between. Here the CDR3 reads CASSPLVGAGYEQYF. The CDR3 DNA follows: TGTGCCAGCAGTCCTTTAGTGGGGGCAGGGTACGAGCAGTACTTC.

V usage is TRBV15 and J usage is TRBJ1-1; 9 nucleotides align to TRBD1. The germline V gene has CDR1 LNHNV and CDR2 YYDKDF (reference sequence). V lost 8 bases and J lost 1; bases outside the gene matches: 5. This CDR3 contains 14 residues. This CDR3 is CATEPGQGNTEAFF. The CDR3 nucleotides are TGTGCCACCGAGCCGGGACAGGGGAACACTGAAGCTTTCTTT.

CDR3 sequence reads: CASRAVDIGYGYTF. The CDR3 nucleotides read TGTGCCAGCAGGGCCGTGGACATAGGGTATGGCTACACCTTC. V usage is TRBV6-1 and J usage is TRBJ1-2; D possibly corresponds to TRBD1 (5 bases). The germline gives CDR1 MNHNS, CDR2 SASEGT. The length of the CDR3 is 14 residues. V lost 6 bases and J lost 5, with 16 bases in between.